This T cell receptor beta chain was retrieved from a study of graft-versus-host responses after intestinal transplantation. The study, taken as a whole, reports: There were GvH clones found in recipient marrow, and some of them appeared first in ileum or blood. When patients had graft-donor T cell macrochimerism, their allografts held high graft-versus-host to host-versus-graft clonal ratios.

Germline V CDR1 and CDR2: SEHNR, FQNEAQ (reference sequence). The CDR3 covers 13 residues. Trimming took 4 bases from V and 4 from J, leaving 8 bases between them. In regard to this clone: Its specificity is unknown.

Method: immunoSEQ multiplex PCR; TCRdb's copy keeps in-frame clones and lacks some. This table holds just under 90,000 clones, around 83% found once. The sample consisted of unstimulated CD8+ T cells sorted from spleen or lymph node cells, taken before intestinal transplant. The chain combines TRBV7-9 with TRBJ2-1; D is ambiguous. The receptor was derived from a human donor who received an intestinal transplant. In DNA, the CDR3 is TGTGCCAGCAGCTCCACAAATTACAATGAGCAGTTCTTC. This sequence encodes CASSSTNYNEQFF.